This passage covers 24 T cell receptor beta chains from one sample sequenced in a study of glioma-infiltrating T cells. TCR alpha and beta CDR3 regions were amplified from RNA using iRepertoire nested multiplex PCR. One entry per CDR3 protein results from TCRdb running MiXCR on the multiplex PCR reads. The sample shows about 22,000 distinct CDR3 sequences, about 22% of them seen only once. What was sequenced was glioma tissue, nonneoplastic brain tissue, or PBMCs (not recorded which). These receptors originate from a human donor with low-grade glioma or glioblastoma, undergoing nonglioma brain surgery, or in good health (not recorded which).

This clonotype was observed many times. The CDR3 spells CASSFSSSLPYEQYF. Here the CDR3 DNA reads TGTGCCAGCAGTTTCTCATCCTCCCTACCCTACGAGCAGTACTTC. The gene calls are TRBV27 and TRBJ2-7, with D unclear. V lost 3 bases and J 2 bases, leaving 14 bases between the germline ends. The CDR3 covers 15 residues. CDR1 is MNHEY, CDR2 SMNVEV, per germline (reference sequence).

This clonotype was seen only once. The chain employs TRBV5-1 and TRBJ1-5; perhaps TRBD1 as D (5 bases). This CDR3 is 15 amino acids long. From germline, CDR1 is SGHRS and CDR2 YFSETQ. With 5 bases removed from V and 3 bases from J, the gap between germline ends came to 15 bases. The DNA of the CDR3 is TGCGCCAGCAGACCAGGGTTGGGTAACAATCAGCCCCAGCATTTT. Its translation is CASRPGLGNNQPQHF.

At least ten counts were recorded for this clonotype. V and J are TRBV20-1 and TRBJ2-5; D gene uncertain. V was trimmed by 0 bases and J by 4 bases, leaving 6 bases between them. Germline V gene data show CDR1 as DFQATT and CDR2 as SNEGSKA (reference sequence). This CDR3 has 12 residues. CDR3 region: CSARDMGETQYF. The CDR3 coding sequence is TGCAGTGCTAGAGATATGGGAGAGACCCAGTACTTC.

This clonotype came up many times. One end of the junction varies from germline; a read error may be responsible. This chain uses TRBV7-2 with TRBJ1-3, with 8 bases that match TRBD1. Germline values: CDR1 SGHTA, CDR2 FQGNSA. This CDR3 contains 15 residues. CDR3 DNA: TGTGCCCGCAGCCGGGACAGGAACTCTGGAAACACCATATATTTT. Its translation is CARSRDRNSGNTIYF.

This chain links TRBV10-3 with TRBJ1-1; D is unresolved. The CDR3 loop spans 14 amino acids. CDR1 is ENHRY and CDR2 is SYGVKD in the germline V gene. V shed 4 bases and J shed 1 base, with 10 bases lying between them. CDR3 sequence reads: CAISGGGRNTEAFF. For the CDR3, the DNA is TGTGCCATCAGTGGAGGAGGGCGGAACACTGAAGCTTTCTTT.

This clonotype was observed many times. The J gene is TRBJ2-5, the V gene TRBV2; a weak D match, TRBD2 (5 bases). V was trimmed by 7 bases and J by 5 bases, leaving 17 bases between them. The CDR3 totals 14 residues. Germline values: CDR1 SNHLY, CDR2 FYNNEI. CDR3 sequence (DNA): TGTGCCAGCACTGGAACTAGAAATGGGGAGACCCAGTACTTC. It encodes CASTGTRNGETQYF.

In this sample, this clonotype turned up many times. The chain uses TRBV14 and TRBJ1-1; D is unclear. The length of the CDR3 is 15 residues. Trimming took 0 bases from V and 4 from J, leaving 12 bases between them. CDR1 and CDR2 (germline): SGHDN, FVKESK. CDR3: CASSQDSMRGTEAFF. The CDR3 coding sequence is TGTGCCAGCAGCCAAGATAGTATGAGAGGCACTGAAGCTTTCTTT.

CDR3 residues: CASSDVGQEVQNTEAFF. The CDR3 nucleotides read TGCGCCAGCAGTGATGTGGGGCAAGAGGTTCAGAACACTGAAGCTTTCTTT. The genes are TRBV10-1 and TRBJ1-1; D might be TRBD1 (5 bases). V lost 3 bases and J 1 base, leaving 18 bases between the germline ends. CDR3 length: 17 residues. The germline V gene has CDR1 WNHNN and CDR2 SYGVQD (reference sequence).

This clonotype turned up a few times. This chain connects TRBV9 to TRBJ2-7, with 7 bases aligning to TRBD1. V lost 3 bases, J lost 5 bases, and 2 bases stayed unmatched. Germline assignment: CDR1 SGDLS and CDR2 YYNGEE. This CDR3 spans 12 amino acids. The CDR3 reads CASSGDRDEQYF. Here the CDR3 DNA reads TGTGCCAGCAGCGGCGACAGGGACGAGCAGTACTTC.

This rearrangement joins TRBV7-9 to TRBJ1-6, with D possibly TRBD1 on 6 matching bases. This CDR3 has 14 residues. Germline assignment: CDR1 SEHNR and CDR2 FQNEAQ (reference sequence). Trimming stripped 4 bases from V and 6 bases from J, with 10 bases between. The CDR3: CASSSARGNSPLHF. CDR3 in DNA: TGTGCCAGCAGCTCGGCCAGGGGTAATTCACCCCTCCACTTT.

Details on this clonotype: One junction end disagrees with the germline gene, perhaps due to a read error. The chain is built from TRBV2 and TRBJ2-2; a possible D gene is TRBD2 (6 bases). Germline lookup yields CDR1 SNHLY and CDR2 FYNNEI. CDR3 length equals 14 residues. In nucleotides, the CDR3 is TGTGCCAGCAGTAAGCGGGCGAACACCGGGGAGCTATTTTTT. Its translation: CASSKRANTGELFF.

This clonotype turned up a few times. This chain joins TRBV7-2 and TRBJ2-7, with 12 bases identical to TRBD2. CDR3 length equals 15 residues. The V segment lost 3 bases and the J segment 4 bases; nucleotides outside the gene matches: 4. Germline assignment: CDR1 SGHTA and CDR2 FQGNSA. CDR3 DNA sequence: TGTGCCAGCAGCTTCGGACTAGCGGGGACTTACGAGCAGTACTTC. Encoded protein: CASSFGLAGTYEQYF.

The rearrangement uses TRBV2 and TRBJ2-1; tentative D call: TRBD2 (6 bases). This CDR3 has 14 residues. The V gene lost 3 bases and the J gene lost 11 bases, with 17 bases spanning the gap. CDR1 is SNHLY and CDR2 is FYNNEI in the germline V gene. CDR3 region: CASSDTSPINKQFF. DNA of the CDR3: TGTGCCAGCAGTGATACTAGCCCAATAAATAAGCAGTTCTTC.

This chain connects TRBV9 to TRBJ2-1; TRBD2 is a possible D gene (5 bases). The V and J ends lost 2 bases and 4 bases respectively, with 13 bases between them. This CDR3 region has 15 residues. Germline CDR1 is SGDLS and CDR2 is YYNGEE. Here the CDR3 reads CASSVRAERYNEQFF. CDR3 nucleotides: TGTGCCAGCAGCGTGCGGGCGGAGAGGTACAATGAGCAGTTCTTC.

Of note for this clonotype: A read error may explain this, as a much larger clone is one base away. The rearrangement uses TRBV7-2 and TRBJ1-2; unclear D gene. V was cut by 1 base and J by 4 bases, with 16 bases left in between. In germline, CDR1 is SGHTA, CDR2 FQGNSA. CDR3 length: 16 amino acids. CDR3 sequence reads: CASSLDPSQLFYGYTF. In DNA, the CDR3 is TGTGCCAGCAGCTTAGACCCGAGCCAGCTCTTCTATGGCTACACCTTC.

This chain connects TRBV18 to TRBJ2-3; 10 bases align to TRBD2. V lost 3 bases to trimming and J lost 1 base; unmatched junction nucleotides: 19. CDR3 length: 21 residues. The germline gives CDR1 KGHSH, CDR2 LQKENI. The chain's CDR3 is CASSPKSGGANLALGTDTQYF. CDR3 coding DNA: TGTGCCAGCTCACCGAAAAGCGGGGGGGCTAACTTGGCTCTTGGCACAGATACGCAGTATTTT.

This clonotype is termed medium-sized. The J gene is TRBJ1-1, the V gene TRBV28; D unresolved. V lost 6 bases and J 0 bases, leaving 8 bases between the germline ends. Looked up from germline, CDR1 is MDHEN and CDR2 is SYDVKM. The CDR3 spans 13 residues. The CDR3 DNA reads as TGTGCCAGCAGAAGAATCCTGAACACTGAAGCTTTCTTT. Protein product: CASRRILNTEAFF.

The table lists this clonotype with a count of one. This clone may be a read error of a much larger clone one base away. The J gene is TRBJ1-1, the V gene TRBV25-1; 8 bases match TRBD1. V was clipped by 6 bases and J by 6 bases; unmatched bases: 9. Germline CDR1 reads MGHDK; CDR2 reads SYGVNS. The length of the CDR3 is 14 residues. CDR3 sequence: CASRRPDRVAEAFF. The CDR3 DNA is TGTGCCAGCAGGCGACCGGACAGGGTCGCTGAAGCTTTCTTT.

This clonotype was detected many times. The rearrangement uses TRBV28 and TRBJ1-1; 8 nucleotides match TRBD1. The CDR3 contains 14 residues. Trimming cost V 2 bases and J 9 bases; bases outside gene matches: 8. Looked up from germline, CDR1 is MDHEN and CDR2 is SYDVKM. DNA of the CDR3: TGTGCCAGCAGTTTACAGACAGGGGTAGTGAAAGCTTTCTTT. Encoded protein: CASSLQTGVVKAFF.

Turning to this clonotype: Possible read error: a much larger clone is one base away. This chain joins TRBV18 and TRBJ2-3; TRBD1 agrees at 8 bases. The V gene's germline CDR1 is KGHSH and CDR2 LQKENI. The length of the CDR3 is 13 residues. In nucleotides, the CDR3 is TGTACCAGCTCAGGGACAGGTTCAGATACGCAGTATTTT. It encodes CTSSGTGSDTQYF. Supplemented by reference TRBV18 and TRBJ2-3, the full variable domain reads NAGVMQNPRHLVRRRGQEARLRCSPMKGHSHVYWYRQLPEEGLKFMVYLQKENIIDESGMPKERFSAEFPKEGPSILRIQQVVRGDSAAYFCTSSGTGSDTQYFGPGTRLTVL.

This clonotype was recorded at least ten times. V gene TRBV6-2 or TRBV6-3 combines with J gene TRBJ1-1; D not resolved. CDR3 length equals 10 residues. CDR1 and CDR2 from the germline V gene are MNHEY and SVGEGT. Trimming removed 2 bases at V and 12 bases at J, with 7 bases between. The CDR3 reads CASSYPPTFF. CDR3 in DNA: TGTGCCAGCAGTTACCCCCCAACTTTCTTT.

This clonotype came up many times. J is TRBJ1-2 and V is TRBV20-1; 12 nucleotides match TRBD1. This CDR3 has 15 amino acids. The germline V gene encodes CDR1 DFQATT and CDR2 SNEGSKA (reference sequence). V lost 5 bases, J lost 7 bases, and 11 bases stayed unmatched. As DNA, the CDR3 is TGCAGTGCTTTAAAACCGGGACAGGGGGCGTCTGGCTACACCTTC. This gives the protein CSALKPGQGASGYTF.

This chain links TRBV11-2 with TRBJ2-1, with TRBD2 matching over 8 bases. CDR1 is SGHAT and CDR2 is FQNNGV in the germline V gene. The CDR3 is made up of 15 amino acids. The V gene end was trimmed by 1 base and the J gene end by 4 bases; junction bases not matched to a gene: 3. CDR3 in amino acids: CASSLAGGRYNEQFF. The CDR3 coding sequence is TGTGCCAGCAGCTTAGCGGGGGGGCGTTACAATGAGCAGTTCTTC.

Ten or more counts support this clonotype. The rearrangement uses TRBV28 and TRBJ1-2; 9 bases agree with TRBD1. From germline, CDR1 is MDHEN and CDR2 SYDVKM. J gave up 3 bases and V 8 bases, and 7 bases lay outside the gene matches. The CDR3 has 14 residues. CDR3 residues: CASGRQGVDYGYTF. The CDR3 nucleotides read TGTGCCAGCGGAAGACAGGGGGTGGACTATGGCTACACCTTC.